A selection of T cell receptor beta chains follows, all from one sample in a study of cytomegalovirus exposure and HLA in healthy donors. Data came from immunoSEQ multiplex PCR; TCRdb stores just in-frame clones and leaves some out. The table includes about 90,000 clones, 78% detected once. The sample comprised PBMCs. These receptors were taken from a woman in her forties in good health and CMV-seropositive. The CDR3 runs from the conserved cysteine through the conserved F or W. The D gene is left open where the match is weak. Rows may omit the clone size; those that give it use once, few, many or a size class.

d_call,v_call,clone_size,j_call,cdr3_aa,cdr3_nt
TRBD1,TRBV11-3,once,TRBJ2-5,CASSSRGTGRETQYF,TGTGCCAGCAGCTCACGCGGGACAGGCCGGGAGACCCAGTACTTC
TRBD2,TRBV6-1,.,TRBJ2-1,CASSVVGAGEGNEQFF,TGTGCCAGCAGTGTAGTTGGAGCGGGAGAGGGCAATGAGCAGTTCTTC
TRBD1,TRBV28,.,TRBJ2-7,CASSSPTGINYEQYF,TGTGCCAGCAGTTCCCCGACAGGGATTAACTACGAGCAGTACTTC
.,TRBV27,.,TRBJ2-1,CASSLGGDSYNEQFF,TGTGCCAGCAGTTTAGGCGGGGACTCCTACAATGAGCAGTTCTTC
TRBD1,TRBV18,once,TRBJ2-5,CASSPGQVSETQYF,TGTGCCAGCTCCCCGGGACAGGTTTCCGAGACCCAGTACTTC
.,TRBV7-2,.,TRBJ2-1,CASSSSWGQEQFF,TGTGCCAGCAGCTCTTCTTGGGGCCAAGAGCAGTTCTTC
.,TRBV18,.,TRBJ1-5,CASSTDSSNQPQHF,TGTGCCAGCTCAACCGACAGTAGCAATCAGCCCCAGCATTTT
TRBD2,TRBV6-5,.,TRBJ2-7,CASSFGGLAAYEQYF,TGTGCCAGCAGTTTCGGGGGACTAGCGGCTTACGAGCAGTACTTC
TRBD1,TRBV7-9,.,TRBJ1-5,CSSSFGDSSNQPQHF,TGTTCCAGCAGCTTCGGGGACAGTAGCAATCAGCCCCAGCATTTT
TRBD2,TRBV10-3,.,TRBJ2-5,CAATSGRPGETQYF,TGTGCCGCAACTAGCGGGAGGCCGGGAGAGACCCAGTACTTC
.,TRBV27,.,TRBJ1-1,CASRSAGNTEAFF,TGTGCCAGCAGATCCGCCGGGAACACTGAAGCTTTCTTT
TRBD1,TRBV2,once,TRBJ1-1,CATYQGQGPPRPLNTEAFF,TGTGCCACCTACCAAGGACAGGGACCACCCCGCCCCTTGAACACTGAAGCTTTCTTT
TRBD1,TRBV5-6,few,TRBJ1-3,CASSQMADRDGNTIYF,TGTGCCAGCAGCCAAATGGCGGACAGGGATGGAAACACCATATATTTT
.,TRBV7-2,.,TRBJ2-5,CASSFRAEETQYF,TGTGCCAGCAGCTTCAGGGCCGAAGAGACCCAGTACTTC
.,TRBV14,.,TRBJ1-2,CASSQVAVNYGYTF,TGTGCCAGCAGCCAAGTGGCCGTTAACTATGGCTACACCTTC
.,TRBV7-9,.,TRBJ2-7,CASSLVVEPLPYEQYF,TGTGCCAGCAGCTTAGTGGTCGAGCCTCTCCCCTACGAGCAGTACTTC
TRBD1,TRBV23-1,.,TRBJ2-5,CASSRAGGSEETQYF,TGCGCCAGCAGTCGGGCAGGGGGTTCGGAAGAGACCCAGTACTTC
.,TRBV6-1,.,TRBJ2-1,CASSDTTEQFF,TGTGCCAGCAGTGATACTACTGAGCAGTTCTTC
TRBD2,TRBV7-9,few,TRBJ2-7,CASSLGGAGGIYEQYF,TGTGCCAGCAGCTTAGGCGGAGCGGGAGGCATCTACGAGCAGTACTTC
.,TRBV7-9,.,TRBJ2-7,CASSQGSTGGSSYEQYF,TGTGCCAGCAGCCAGGGGAGTACGGGAGGCTCCTCCTACGAGCAGTACTTC
.,TRBV19,once,TRBJ2-7,CASGLAYEQYF,TGTGCCAGTGGCCTCGCCTACGAGCAGTACTTC
TRBD1,TRBV5-6,.,TRBJ2-5,CASSIRDRGQETQYF,TGTGCCAGCAGCATCCGGGACAGGGGGCAAGAGACCCAGTACTTC
TRBD1,TRBV7-9,.,TRBJ2-7,CASSSNTGGRSYEQYF,TGTGCCAGCAGCTCCAACACAGGGGGCAGGTCCTACGAGCAGTACTTC
TRBD2,TRBV9,.,TRBJ2-5,CASSTTAGGSETQYF,TGTGCCAGCAGTACGACGGCGGGAGGCTCGGAGACCCAGTACTTC
.,TRBV28,.,TRBJ2-7,CASSSMNEQYF,TGTGCCAGCAGTTCCATGAACGAGCAGTACTTC
.,TRBV9,few,TRBJ2-7,CASSISRKNPAYEQYF,TGTGCCAGCAGCATTTCCAGGAAAAACCCGGCATACGAGCAGTACTTC
.,TRBV18,.,TRBJ1-4,CASSTTTQGSNEKLFF,TGTGCCAGCTCAACCACTACTCAGGGGAGTAATGAAAAACTGTTTTTT
.,TRBV19,.,TRBJ2-7,CASSGRDYEQYF,TGTGCCAGTAGCGGGAGAGACTACGAGCAGTACTTC
.,TRBV21-1,once,TRBJ2-3,CASSKYRRRADTQYF,TGTGCCAGCAGCAAATACAGGAGAAGGGCAGATACGCAGTATTTT
.,TRBV14,.,TRBJ2-3,CASSQEVWASDTQYF,TGTGCCAGCAGCCAAGAGGTTTGGGCTTCAGATACGCAGTATTTT
.,TRBV7-3,.,TRBJ2-5,CASSTGVQETQYF,TGTGCCAGCAGTACAGGCGTTCAAGAGACCCAGTACTTC
.,TRBV6-5,.,TRBJ2-7,CASGENGGLAWEQYF,TGTGCCAGCGGGGAAAACGGCGGACTCGCGTGGGAGCAGTACTTC
.,TRBV7-9,.,TRBJ2-1,CASSSAGAHYNEQFF,TGTGCCAGCAGTTCCGCGGGGGCGCATTACAATGAGCAGTTCTTC
.,TRBV10-1,once,TRBJ2-3,CASSERSDKRPTDTQYF,TGCGCCAGCAGTGAGAGGTCGGATAAGCGGCCCACAGATACGCAGTATTTT
.,TRBV27,.,TRBJ2-7,CASSQRQLSYEQYF,TGTGCCAGCAGTCAGCGCCAACTCTCCTACGAGCAGTACTTC
.,TRBV28,.,TRBJ1-2,CASLRDNYGYTF,TGTGCCAGCCTACGTGATAACTATGGCTACACCTTC
TRBD1,TRBV7-8,.,TRBJ2-7,CASSLAGTGWNEQYF,TGTGCCAGCAGCTTAGCTGGGACAGGGTGGAACGAGCAGTACTTC
TRBD1,TRBV6-1,.,TRBJ1-1,CASRLETGLNTEAFF,TGTGCCAGCAGGCTCGAGACAGGGCTGAACACTGAAGCTTTCTTT
TRBD2,TRBV29-1,few,TRBJ2-2,CSVGREASPGELFF,TGCAGCGTAGGGCGGGAGGCCTCTCCCGGGGAGCTGTTTTTT
TRBD2,TRBV5-6,once,TRBJ2-7,CASSGTLAERTSSYEQYF,TGTGCCAGCAGCGGGACCCTAGCGGAGCGAACGAGCTCCTACGAGCAGTACTTC
.,TRBV6-5,few,TRBJ2-5,CASSFGGGGRETQYF,TGTGCCAGCAGTTTCGGGGGTGGAGGACGAGAGACCCAGTACTTC
TRBD2,TRBV7-2,once,TRBJ2-1,CASSLDRLAGAEFF,TGTGCCAGCAGCTTAGACAGGCTAGCGGGAGCCGAATTCTTC
TRBD1,TRBV28,.,TRBJ1-5,CASSPIGQGVGVASNQPQHF,TGTGCCAGCAGTCCCATCGGACAGGGTGTGGGGGTGGCTAGCAATCAGCCCCAGCATTTT
.,TRBV13,.,TRBJ1-3,CASSLETPHSGNTIYF,TGTGCCAGCAGCTTAGAAACACCACACTCTGGAAACACCATATATTTT
.,TRBV30,.,TRBJ1-6,CAWSASVVTNSPLHF,TGTGCCTGGAGCGCTAGTGTGGTAACCAATTCACCCCTCCACTTT
TRBD1,TRBV7-2,once,TRBJ1-3,CASSSDRAKNTIYF,TGTGCCAGCAGCTCGGACAGGGCGAAGAACACCATATATTTT
TRBD2,TRBV27,.,TRBJ2-1,CASSPRRTSGNEQFF,TGTGCCAGCAGTCCTCGCCGGACTAGTGGTAATGAGCAGTTCTTC
.,TRBV7-2,.,TRBJ2-7,CASSFNGGFGYEQYF,TGTGCCAGCAGCTTTAATGGAGGGTTTGGCTACGAGCAGTACTTC
TRBD1,TRBV7-6,.,TRBJ2-7,CASSTRDRAYEQYF,TGTGCCAGCAGCACCCGGGACAGGGCCTACGAGCAGTACTTC
TRBD1,TRBV29-1,.,TRBJ2-1,CSATGTGYNEQFF,TGCAGCGCGACCGGGACAGGGTACAATGAGCAGTTCTTC
TRBD2,TRBV18,.,TRBJ2-7,CASSRSGTSGSAYEQYF,TGTGCCAGCTCCCGATCCGGGACTAGCGGGAGTGCCTACGAGCAGTACTTC
TRBD2,TRBV29-1,.,TRBJ2-6,CSAQLAGVFGANVLTF,TGCAGCGCACAACTAGCGGGAGTGTTTGGGGCCAACGTCCTGACTTTC
TRBD1,TRBV29-1,.,TRBJ1-2,CSVGDRASGGYTF,TGCAGCGTTGGGGACAGGGCATCTGGTGGCTACACCTTC
TRBD2,TRBV4-3,.,TRBJ2-3,CASSLGLAPTQYF,TGCGCCAGCAGCCTAGGACTAGCGCCTACGCAGTATTTT
.,TRBV5-1,.,TRBJ1-6,CASSTTGSEGSPLHF,TGCGCCAGCAGCACAACAGGGTCCGAGGGTTCACCCCTCCACTTT
.,TRBV4-2,few,TRBJ2-5,CASSRLDKETQYF,TGTGCCAGCAGCCGACTAGACAAAGAGACCCAGTACTTC
.,TRBV20-1,.,TRBJ1-2,CSATGNYGYTF,TGCAGTGCTACAGGAAACTATGGCTACACCTTC
.,TRBV30,.,TRBJ1-2,CAWSVGEGDYGYTF,TGTGCCTGGAGTGTAGGGGAAGGGGACTATGGCTACACCTTC